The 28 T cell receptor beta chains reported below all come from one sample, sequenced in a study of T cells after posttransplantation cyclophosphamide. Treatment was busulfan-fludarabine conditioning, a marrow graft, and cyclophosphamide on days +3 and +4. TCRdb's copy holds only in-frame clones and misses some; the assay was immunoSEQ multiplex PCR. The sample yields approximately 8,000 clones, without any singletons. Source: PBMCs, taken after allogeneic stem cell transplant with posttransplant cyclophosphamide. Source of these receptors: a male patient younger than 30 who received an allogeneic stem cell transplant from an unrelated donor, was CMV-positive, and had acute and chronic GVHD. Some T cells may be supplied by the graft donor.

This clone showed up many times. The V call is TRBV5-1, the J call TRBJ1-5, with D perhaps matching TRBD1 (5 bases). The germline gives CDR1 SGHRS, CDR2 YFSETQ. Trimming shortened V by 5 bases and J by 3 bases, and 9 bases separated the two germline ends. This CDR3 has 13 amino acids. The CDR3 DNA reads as TGCGCCAGCAGACAGGCGGACAATCAGCCCCAGCATTTT. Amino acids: CASRQADNQPQHF.

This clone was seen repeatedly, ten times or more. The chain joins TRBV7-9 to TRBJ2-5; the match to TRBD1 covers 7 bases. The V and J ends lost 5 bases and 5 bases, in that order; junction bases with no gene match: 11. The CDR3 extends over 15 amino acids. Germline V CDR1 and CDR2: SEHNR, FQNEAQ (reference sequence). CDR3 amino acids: CASSHDRAGRETQYF. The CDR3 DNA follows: TGTGCCAGCAGCCACGACAGGGCGGGTCGGGAGACCCAGTACTTC.

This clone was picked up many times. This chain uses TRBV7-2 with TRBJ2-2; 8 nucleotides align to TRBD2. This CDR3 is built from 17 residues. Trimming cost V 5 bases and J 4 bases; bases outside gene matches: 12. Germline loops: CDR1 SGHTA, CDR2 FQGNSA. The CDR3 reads CASSPRGVPLGTGELFF. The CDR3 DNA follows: TGTGCCAGCAGCCCGCGGGGGGTACCCCTGGGCACCGGGGAGCTGTTTTTT.

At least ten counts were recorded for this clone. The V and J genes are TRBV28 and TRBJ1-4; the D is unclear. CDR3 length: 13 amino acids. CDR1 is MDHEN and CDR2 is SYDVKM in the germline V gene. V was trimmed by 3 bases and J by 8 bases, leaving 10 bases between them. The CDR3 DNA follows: TGTGCCAGCAGTTTTCAACTCCGGGAAAAACTGTTTTTT. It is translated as CASSFQLREKLFF.

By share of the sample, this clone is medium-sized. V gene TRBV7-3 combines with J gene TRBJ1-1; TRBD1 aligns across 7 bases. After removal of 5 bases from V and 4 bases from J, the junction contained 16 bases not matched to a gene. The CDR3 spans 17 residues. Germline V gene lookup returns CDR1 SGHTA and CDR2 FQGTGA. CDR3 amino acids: CASSRTGGTLGVTEAFF. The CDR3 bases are TGTGCCAGCAGCCGGACAGGCGGAACCCTTGGGGTCACTGAAGCTTTCTTT.

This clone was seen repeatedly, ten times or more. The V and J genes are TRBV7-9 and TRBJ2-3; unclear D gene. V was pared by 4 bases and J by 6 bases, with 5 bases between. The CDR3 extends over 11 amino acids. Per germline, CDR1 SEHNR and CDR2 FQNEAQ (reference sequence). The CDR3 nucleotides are TGTGCCAGCAGCTCGTCGGATACGCAGTATTTT. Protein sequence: CASSSSDTQYF. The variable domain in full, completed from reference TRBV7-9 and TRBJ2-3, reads DTGVSQNPRHKITKRGQNVTFRCDPISEHNRLYWYRQTLGQGPEFLTYFQNEAQLEKSRLLSDRFSAERPKGSFSTLEIQRTEQGDSAMYLCASSSSDTQYFGPGTRLTVL.

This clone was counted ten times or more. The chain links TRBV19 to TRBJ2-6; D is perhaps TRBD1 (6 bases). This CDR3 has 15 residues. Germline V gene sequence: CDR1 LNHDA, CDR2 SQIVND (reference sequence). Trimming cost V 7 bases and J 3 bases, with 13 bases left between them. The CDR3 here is CASTVQGLGANVLTF. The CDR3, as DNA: TGTGCCAGTACGGTGCAGGGGCTTGGGGCCAACGTCCTGACTTTC.

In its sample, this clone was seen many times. As DNA, the CDR3 is TGTGCCAGCAGCCGAGCTGGGGGGGCGGCTGAAGCTTTCTTT. It encodes CASSRAGGAAEAFF. V and J are TRBV5-4 and TRBJ1-1, with D possibly being TRBD1 (6 bases). The V gene's germline CDR1 is SGHNT and CDR2 YYREEE (reference sequence). This CDR3 is built from 14 residues. V dropped 4 bases and J dropped 6 bases, with 16 bases sitting between them.

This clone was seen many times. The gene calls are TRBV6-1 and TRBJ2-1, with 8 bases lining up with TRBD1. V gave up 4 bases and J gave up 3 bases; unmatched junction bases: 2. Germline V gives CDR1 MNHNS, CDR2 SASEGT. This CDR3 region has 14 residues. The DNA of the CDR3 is TGTGCCAGCAGTGGTGGACAGGGCTACAATGAGCAGTTCTTC. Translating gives CASSGGQGYNEQFF.

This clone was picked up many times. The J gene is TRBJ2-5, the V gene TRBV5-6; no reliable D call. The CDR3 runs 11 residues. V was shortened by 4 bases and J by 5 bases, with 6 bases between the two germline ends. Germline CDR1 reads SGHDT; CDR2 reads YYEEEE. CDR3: CASSAGETQYF. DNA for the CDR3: TGTGCCAGCAGCGCCGGGGAGACCCAGTACTTC.

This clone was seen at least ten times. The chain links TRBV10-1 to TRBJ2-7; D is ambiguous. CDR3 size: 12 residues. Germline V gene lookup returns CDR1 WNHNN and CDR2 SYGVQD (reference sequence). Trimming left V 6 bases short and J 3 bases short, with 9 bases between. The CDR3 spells CASRYNDYEQYF. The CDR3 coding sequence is TGCGCCAGCAGATACAATGACTACGAGCAGTACTTC.

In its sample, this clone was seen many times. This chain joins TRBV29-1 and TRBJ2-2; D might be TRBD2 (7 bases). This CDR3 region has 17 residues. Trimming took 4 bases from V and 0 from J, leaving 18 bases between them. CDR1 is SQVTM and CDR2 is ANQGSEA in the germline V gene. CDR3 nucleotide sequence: TGCAGCGTTGGGGCAAAGGGGGGGCCCTCGAACACCGGGGAGCTGTTTTTT. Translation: CSVGAKGGPSNTGELFF.

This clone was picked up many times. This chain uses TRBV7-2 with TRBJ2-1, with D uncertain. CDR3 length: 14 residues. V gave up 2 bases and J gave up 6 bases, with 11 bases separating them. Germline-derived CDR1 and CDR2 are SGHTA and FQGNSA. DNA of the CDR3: TGTGCCAGCAGCTTACTAGTGGATACCAATGAGCAGTTCTTC. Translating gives CASSLLVDTNEQFF.

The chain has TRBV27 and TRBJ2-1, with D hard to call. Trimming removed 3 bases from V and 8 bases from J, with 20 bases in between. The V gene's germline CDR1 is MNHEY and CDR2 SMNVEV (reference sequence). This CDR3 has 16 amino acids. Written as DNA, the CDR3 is TGTGCCAGCAGTTTCTCTCCCATGTACGGCAGGCATGAGCAGTTCTTC. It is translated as CASSFSPMYGRHEQFF.

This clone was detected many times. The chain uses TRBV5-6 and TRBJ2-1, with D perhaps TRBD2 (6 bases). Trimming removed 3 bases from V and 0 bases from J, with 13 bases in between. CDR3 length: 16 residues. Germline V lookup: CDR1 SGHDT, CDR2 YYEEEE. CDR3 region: CASSSDGLSSYNEQFF. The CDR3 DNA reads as TGTGCCAGCAGCTCGGACGGACTAAGCTCCTACAATGAGCAGTTCTTC. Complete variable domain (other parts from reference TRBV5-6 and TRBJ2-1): DAGVTQSPTHLIKTRGQQVTLRCSPKSGHDTVSWYQQALGQGPQFIFQYYEEEERQRGNFPDRFSGHQFPNYSSELNVNALLLGDSALYLCASSSDGLSSYNEQFFGPGTRLTVL.

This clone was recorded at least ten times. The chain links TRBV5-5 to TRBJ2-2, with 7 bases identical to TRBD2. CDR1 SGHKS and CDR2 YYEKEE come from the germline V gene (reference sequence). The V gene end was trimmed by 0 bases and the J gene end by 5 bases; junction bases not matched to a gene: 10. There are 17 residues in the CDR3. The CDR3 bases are TGTGCCAGCAGCTTGGTCGCCGGGGAGGGTTGGACCGGGGAGCTGTTTTTT. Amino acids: CASSLVAGEGWTGELFF.

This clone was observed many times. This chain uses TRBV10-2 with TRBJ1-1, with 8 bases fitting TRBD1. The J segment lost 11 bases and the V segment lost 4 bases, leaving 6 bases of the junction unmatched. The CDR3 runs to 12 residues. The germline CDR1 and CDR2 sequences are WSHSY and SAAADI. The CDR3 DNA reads TGCGCCAGCAGTGGGTCGACAGGGGACGCTTTCTTT. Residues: CASSGSTGDAFF.

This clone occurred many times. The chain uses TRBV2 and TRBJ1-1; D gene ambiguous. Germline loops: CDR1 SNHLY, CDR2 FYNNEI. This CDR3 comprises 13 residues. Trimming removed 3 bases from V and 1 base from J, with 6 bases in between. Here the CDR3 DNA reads TGTGCCAGCAGTGATTCGGGGAACACTGAAGCTTTCTTT. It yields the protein CASSDSGNTEAFF.

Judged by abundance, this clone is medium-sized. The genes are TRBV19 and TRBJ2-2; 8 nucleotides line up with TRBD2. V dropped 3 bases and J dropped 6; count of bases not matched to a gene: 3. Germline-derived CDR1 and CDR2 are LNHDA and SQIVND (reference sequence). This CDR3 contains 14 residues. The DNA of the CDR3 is TGTGCCAGTAGTATCCGGGGGGGCCCCGGGGAGCTGTTTTTT. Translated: CASSIRGGPGELFF.

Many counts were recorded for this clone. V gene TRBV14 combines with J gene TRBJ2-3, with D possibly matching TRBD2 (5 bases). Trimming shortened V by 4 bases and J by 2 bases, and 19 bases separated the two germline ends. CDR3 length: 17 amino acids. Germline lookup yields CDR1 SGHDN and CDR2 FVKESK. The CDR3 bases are TGTGCCAGCAGCCCTACCCTTAGAGGCCTAGCCACAGATACGCAGTATTTT. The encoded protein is CASSPTLRGLATDTQYF.

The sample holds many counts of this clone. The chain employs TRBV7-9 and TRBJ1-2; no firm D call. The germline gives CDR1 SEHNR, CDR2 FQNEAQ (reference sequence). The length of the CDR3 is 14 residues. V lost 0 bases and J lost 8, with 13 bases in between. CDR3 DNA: TGTGCCAGCAGCTTAGCGTGGTCAAAGGAGGGCTACACCTTC. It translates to CASSLAWSKEGYTF.

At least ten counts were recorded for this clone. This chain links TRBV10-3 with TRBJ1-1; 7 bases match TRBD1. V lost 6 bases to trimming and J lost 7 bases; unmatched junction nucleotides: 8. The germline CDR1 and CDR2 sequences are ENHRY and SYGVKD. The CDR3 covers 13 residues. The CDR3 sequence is CAISETGDLEAFF. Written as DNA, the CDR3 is TGTGCCATCAGCGAAACAGGGGACCTTGAAGCTTTCTTT.

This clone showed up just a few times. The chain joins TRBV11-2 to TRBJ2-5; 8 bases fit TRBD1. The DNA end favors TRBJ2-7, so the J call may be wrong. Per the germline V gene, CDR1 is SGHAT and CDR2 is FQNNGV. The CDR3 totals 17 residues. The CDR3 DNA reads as TGTGCCAGCAGCTTTTGGATTGGGACAGGAGCCTCCTACGAGCAGTACTTC. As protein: CASSFWIGTGASYEQYF.

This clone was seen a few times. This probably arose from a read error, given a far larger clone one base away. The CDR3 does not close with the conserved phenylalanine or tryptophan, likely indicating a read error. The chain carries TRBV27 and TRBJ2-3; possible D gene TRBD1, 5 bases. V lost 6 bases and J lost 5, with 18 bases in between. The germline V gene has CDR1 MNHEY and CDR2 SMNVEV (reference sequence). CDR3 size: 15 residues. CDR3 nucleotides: TGTGCCAGCAGCCGCAAGGTGGGGCGGCTAGATACGCAGTATCTT. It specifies CASSRKVGRLDTQYL.

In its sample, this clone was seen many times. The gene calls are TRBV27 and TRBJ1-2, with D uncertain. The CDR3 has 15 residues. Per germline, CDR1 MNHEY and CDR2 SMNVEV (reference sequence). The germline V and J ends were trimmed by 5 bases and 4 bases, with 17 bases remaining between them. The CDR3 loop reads CASSTERDVSYGYTF. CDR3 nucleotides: TGTGCCAGCAGTACGGAGAGGGATGTAAGCTATGGCTACACCTTC.

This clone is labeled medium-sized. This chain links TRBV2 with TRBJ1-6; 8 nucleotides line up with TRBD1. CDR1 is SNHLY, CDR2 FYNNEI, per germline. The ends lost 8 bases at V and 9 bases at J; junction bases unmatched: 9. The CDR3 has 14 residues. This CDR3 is CASDPGQEGSPLHF. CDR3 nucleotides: TGTGCCAGCGATCCGGGACAGGAAGGTTCACCCCTCCACTTT.

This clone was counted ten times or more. This CDR3 reads CASSPATPGELFF. CDR3 bases: TGTGCCAGCTCACCTGCGACTCCCGGGGAGCTGTTTTTT. This chain joins TRBV18 and TRBJ2-2; the D is unclear. Germline V gene sequence: CDR1 KGHSH, CDR2 LQKENI. The germline V and J ends were trimmed by 3 bases and 6 bases, with 8 bases remaining between them. The CDR3 totals 13 residues.

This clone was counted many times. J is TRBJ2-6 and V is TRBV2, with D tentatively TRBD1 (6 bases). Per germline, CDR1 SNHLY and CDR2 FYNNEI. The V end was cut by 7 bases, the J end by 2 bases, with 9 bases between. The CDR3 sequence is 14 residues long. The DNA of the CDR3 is TGTGCCAGCATTCAGGGGACTGGGGCCAACGTCCTGACTTTC. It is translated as CASIQGTGANVLTF.